This is a list of T cell receptor beta chains from one sample in a study of early stage breast cancer tumors. Sequenced by immunoSEQ multiplex PCR; TCRdb stores in-frame clones only, minus some. Of about 8,400 clones in the sample, 60% to 80% are singletons; the top ten hold over 6.5%. The sequenced sample consisted of normal breast tissue next to the tumor. The receptors originated from a person aged 55 to 75 with breast cancer. CDR3s include the opening cysteine and the closing phenylalanine or tryptophan. A D gene is named only where the DNA matches it firmly. The size field is filled for only some rows; it gives once, few, many or a size class.

abundance: NA
v_gene: TRBV2
d_gene: TRBD2
j_gene: TRBJ2-7
CDR3aa: CASRVAGGPEQYF
CDR3nt: TGTGCCAGCAGGGTAGCGGGGGGGCCCGAGCAGTACTTC

abundance: once
v_gene: TRBV18
d_gene: NA
j_gene: TRBJ2-3
CDR3aa: CASSEQRDTQYF
CDR3nt: TGTGCCAGCTCAGAACAGCGGGATACGCAGTATTTT

abundance: NA
v_gene: TRBV28
d_gene: TRBD1
j_gene: TRBJ2-4
CDR3aa: CASSRVYQGAYKNIQYF
CDR3nt: TGTGCCAGCAGTCGTGTATATCAGGGGGCGTACAAAAACATTCAGTACTTC

abundance: NA
v_gene: TRBV10-3
d_gene: NA
j_gene: TRBJ2-1
CDR3aa: CAISLSGTHSEQFF
CDR3nt: TGTGCCATCAGTCTCTCCGGGACGCACTCTGAGCAGTTCTTC

abundance: large
v_gene: TRBV28
d_gene: NA
j_gene: TRBJ1-1
CDR3aa: CASSLGGKGNTEAFF
CDR3nt: TGTGCCAGCAGTTTGGGGGGCAAAGGGAACACTGAAGCTTTCTTT

abundance: NA
v_gene: TRBV29-1
d_gene: NA
j_gene: TRBJ2-2
CDR3aa: CSVLVTVTGELFF
CDR3nt: TGCAGCGTCCTCGTTACAGTTACCGGGGAGCTGTTTTTT

abundance: NA
v_gene: TRBV6-5
d_gene: TRBD1
j_gene: TRBJ1-3
CDR3aa: CASSYTGGNSGNTIYF
CDR3nt: TGTGCCAGCAGTTACACAGGGGGTAACTCTGGAAACACCATATATTTT

abundance: NA
v_gene: TRBV7-9
d_gene: NA
j_gene: TRBJ2-7
CDR3aa: CASRPYSYEQYF
CDR3nt: TGTGCCAGCAGACCTTACAGCTACGAGCAGTACTTC

abundance: NA
v_gene: TRBV9
d_gene: NA
j_gene: TRBJ2-3
CDR3aa: CASSPNVVADTQYF
CDR3nt: TGTGCCAGCAGCCCCAACGTAGTCGCAGATACGCAGTATTTT

abundance: few
v_gene: TRBV4-1
d_gene: NA
j_gene: TRBJ2-7
CDR3aa: CASSQETQGRSYEQYF
CDR3nt: TGCGCCAGCAGCCAAGAAACCCAGGGGAGGTCCTACGAGCAGTACTTC

abundance: NA
v_gene: TRBV7-9
d_gene: NA
j_gene: TRBJ2-6
CDR3aa: CASSLNFLSGANVLTF
CDR3nt: TGTGCCAGCAGCTTAAATTTCCTCTCTGGGGCCAACGTCCTGACTTTC

abundance: NA
v_gene: TRBV28
d_gene: TRBD1
j_gene: TRBJ2-2
CDR3aa: CASSLPGQGAGELFF
CDR3nt: TGTGCCAGCAGTTTACCGGGACAGGGGGCCGGGGAGCTGTTTTTT